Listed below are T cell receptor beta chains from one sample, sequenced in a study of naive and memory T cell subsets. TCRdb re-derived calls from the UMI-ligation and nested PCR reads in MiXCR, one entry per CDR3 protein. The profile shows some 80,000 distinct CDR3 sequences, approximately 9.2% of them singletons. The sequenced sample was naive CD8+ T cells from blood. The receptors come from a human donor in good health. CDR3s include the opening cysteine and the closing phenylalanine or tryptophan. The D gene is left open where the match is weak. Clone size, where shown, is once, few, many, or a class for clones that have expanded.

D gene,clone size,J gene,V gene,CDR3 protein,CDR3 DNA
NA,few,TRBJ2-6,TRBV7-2,CASSLAAASQGANVLTF,TGTGCCAGCAGCTTAGCGGCGGCCTCCCAGGGGGCCAACGTCCTGACTTTC
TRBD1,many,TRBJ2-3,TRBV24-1,CATSDLRDRGSRAADTQYF,TGTGCCACCAGTGATTTGCGGGACAGGGGGTCTCGCGCCGCAGATACGCAGTATTTT
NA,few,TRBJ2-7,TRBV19,CATSTGYYEQYF,TGTGCCACTTCGACCGGTTATTACGAGCAGTACTTC
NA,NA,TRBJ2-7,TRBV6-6,CASRLTGRTADGEQYF,TGTGCCAGCAGGCTTACCGGTAGAACAGCCGACGGGGAGCAGTACTTC
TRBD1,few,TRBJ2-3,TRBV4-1,CASSQGDRVRTDTQYF,TGCGCCAGCAGCCAAGGGGACAGGGTCCGCACAGATACGCAGTATTTT
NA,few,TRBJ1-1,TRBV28,CASSLYAANTEAFF,TGTGCCAGCAGTTTATACGCAGCGAACACTGAAGCTTTCTTT
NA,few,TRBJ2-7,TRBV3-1,CASSPGREASYEQYF,TGTGCCAGCAGCCCCGGCAGGGAGGCCTCGTACGAGCAGTACTTC
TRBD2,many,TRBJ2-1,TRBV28,CASRRGLGRNEQFF,TGTGCCAGCAGGCGAGGACTAGGTAGGAATGAGCAGTTCTTC
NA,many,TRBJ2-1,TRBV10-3,CAISSGDSYNEQFF,TGTGCCATCAGTTCAGGGGATTCCTACAATGAGCAGTTCTTC
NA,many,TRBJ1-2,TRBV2,CASSEGQMDYGYTF,TGTGCCAGCAGTGAAGGGCAGATGGACTATGGCTACACCTTC
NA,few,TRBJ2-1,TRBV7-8,CASSSTTSYNEQFF,TGTGCCAGCAGCTCGACGACTAGCTACAATGAGCAGTTCTTC
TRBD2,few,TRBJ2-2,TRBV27,CASSFHGTSGRAGELFF,TGTGCCAGCAGTTTCCACGGCACTAGCGGGAGAGCCGGGGAGCTGTTTTTT
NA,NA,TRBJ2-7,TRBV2,CASSEAPWGYEQYF,TGTGCCAGCAGTGAAGCGCCGTGGGGATACGAGCAGTACTTC
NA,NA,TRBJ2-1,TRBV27,CASSFRTSLEQFF,TGTGCCAGCAGTTTCCGCACTAGCCTTGAGCAGTTCTTC
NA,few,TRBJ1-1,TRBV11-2,CASSEQDGWLDTEAFF,TGTGCCAGCAGCGAACAGGACGGCTGGCTAGACACTGAAGCTTTCTTT
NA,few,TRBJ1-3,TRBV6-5,CASRIGNTIYF,TGTGCCAGCAGAATCGGAAACACCATATATTTT
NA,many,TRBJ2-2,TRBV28,CASEGEGGWNTGELFF,TGTGCCAGCGAGGGGGAAGGCGGGTGGAACACCGGGGAGCTGTTTTTT
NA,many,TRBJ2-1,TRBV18,CASSPLGHTYNEQFF,TGTGCCAGCTCACCGCTGGGACATACATACAATGAGCAGTTCTTC
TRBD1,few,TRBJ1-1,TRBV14,CASSQQGAGTEAFF,TGTGCCAGCAGCCAACAGGGGGCAGGCACTGAAGCTTTCTTT
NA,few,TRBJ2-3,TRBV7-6,CASSLETRTDTQYF,TGTGCCAGCAGCTTAGAGACGCGCACAGATACGCAGTATTTT
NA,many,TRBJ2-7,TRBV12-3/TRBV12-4,CASSGWDLWGEQYF,TGTGCCAGCAGTGGGTGGGACCTTTGGGGCGAGCAGTACTTC
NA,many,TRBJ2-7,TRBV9,CASSSSGYEQYF,TGTGCCAGCAGCTCGTCGGGCTACGAGCAGTACTTC
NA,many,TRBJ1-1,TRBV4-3,CASSQAGGEAGVVTEAFF,TGCGCCAGCAGCCAAGCGGGCGGGGAGGCAGGGGTGGTCACTGAAGCTTTCTTT
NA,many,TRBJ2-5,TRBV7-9,CASSLFDRVWETQYF,TGTGCCAGCAGCTTGTTTGACAGAGTGTGGGAGACCCAGTACTTC
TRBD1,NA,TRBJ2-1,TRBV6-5,CASSYGTGHNEQFF,TGTGCCAGCAGTTACGGGACAGGGCACAATGAGCAGTTCTTC
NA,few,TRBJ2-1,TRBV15,CATSAWENEQFF,TGTGCCACCAGTGCCTGGGAGAATGAGCAGTTCTTC
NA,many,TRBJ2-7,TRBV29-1,CSVEEPVSYEQYF,TGCAGCGTTGAAGAGCCAGTCTCCTACGAGCAGTACTTC
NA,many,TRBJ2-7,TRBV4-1,CASSQDASVYEQYF,TGCGCCAGCAGCCAAGATGCTAGCGTATACGAGCAGTACTTC
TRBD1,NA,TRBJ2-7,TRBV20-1,CSASDRVGSYEQYF,TGCAGTGCTAGCGACAGGGTTGGCTCCTACGAGCAGTACTTC
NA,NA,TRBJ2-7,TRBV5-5,CASSSNNYEQYF,TGTGCCAGCAGCTCTAACAACTACGAGCAGTACTTC
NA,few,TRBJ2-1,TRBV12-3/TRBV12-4,CASSSTGFSSYNEQFF,TGTGCCAGCAGTTCCACGGGCTTCAGCTCCTACAATGAGCAGTTCTTC
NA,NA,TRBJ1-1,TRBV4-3,CASSQDSGGRTEAFF,TGCGCCAGCAGCCAAGATTCCGGGGGTAGGACTGAAGCTTTCTTT
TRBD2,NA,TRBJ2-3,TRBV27,CASSLFASTSGSIADTQYF,TGTGCCAGCAGTTTATTCGCCTCGACTAGCGGGAGTATCGCAGATACGCAGTATTTT
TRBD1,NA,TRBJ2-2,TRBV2,CASSEALTGGTGELFF,TGTGCCAGCAGTGAAGCCTTGACAGGGGGAACCGGGGAGCTGTTTTTT
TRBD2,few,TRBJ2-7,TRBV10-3,CAISVFREATTYEQYF,TGTGCCATCAGTGTCTTTCGGGAGGCTACAACCTACGAGCAGTACTTC
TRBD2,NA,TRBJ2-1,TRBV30,CAWSGGTSGNRYNEQFF,TGTGCCTGGAGTGGGGGGACTAGCGGGAATCGCTACAATGAGCAGTTCTTC
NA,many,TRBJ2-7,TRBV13,CASSLRGSDPYEQYF,TGTGCCAGCAGCTTACGGGGGAGCGACCCGTACGAGCAGTACTTC
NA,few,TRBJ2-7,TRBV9,CASSASSGPLNEQYF,TGTGCCAGCAGCGCCTCCTCGGGACCGCTCAACGAGCAGTACTTC
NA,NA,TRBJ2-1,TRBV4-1,CASSLSGPYNEQFF,TGCGCCAGCAGCCTAAGCGGGCCCTACAATGAGCAGTTCTTC
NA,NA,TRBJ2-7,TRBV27,CASSSLLLSDSQYF,TGTGCCAGCAGCTCCTTGCTTTTATCCGACTCTCAGTACTTC
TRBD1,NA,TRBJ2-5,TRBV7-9,CASSYPGTGERVETQYF,TGTGCCAGCAGCTACCCCGGGACAGGGGAGAGAGTCGAGACCCAGTACTTC
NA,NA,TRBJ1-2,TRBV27,CASSLSPGYGYTF,TGTGCCAGCAGTTTATCCCCGGGCTATGGCTACACCTTC
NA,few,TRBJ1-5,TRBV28,CASSYRARNQPQHF,TGTGCCAGCAGTTACAGGGCCCGCAATCAGCCCCAGCATTTT
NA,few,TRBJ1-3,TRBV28,CASSPAVRSGNTIYF,TGTGCCAGCAGTCCCGCCGTCAGGTCTGGAAACACCATATATTTT
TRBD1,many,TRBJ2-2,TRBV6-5,CASSYRGQGMNTGELFF,TGTGCCAGCAGTTACCGGGGACAGGGAATGAACACCGGGGAGCTGTTTTTT
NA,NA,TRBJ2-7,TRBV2,CASSDLGHEQYF,TGTGCCAGCAGTGACCTAGGGCACGAGCAGTACTTC
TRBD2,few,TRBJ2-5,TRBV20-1,CSAPGLAGGSETQYF,TGCAGTGCGCCAGGACTAGCGGGAGGCAGCGAGACCCAGTACTTC
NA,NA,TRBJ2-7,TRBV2,CASTQTGGGSYEQYF,TGTGCCAGCACTCAAACAGGGGGAGGGTCCTACGAGCAGTACTTC
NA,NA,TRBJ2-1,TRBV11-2,CASSLTPPQVNEQFF,TGTGCCAGCAGTCTAACCCCTCCCCAGGTAAATGAGCAGTTCTTC
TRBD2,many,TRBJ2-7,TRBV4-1,CASSPSSGLAGMEQYF,TGCGCCAGCAGCCCCTCAAGCGGACTAGCGGGTATGGAGCAGTACTTC
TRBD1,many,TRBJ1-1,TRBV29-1,CSVEGSETGAANTEAFF,TGCAGCGTTGAAGGGTCTGAGACAGGGGCTGCAAACACTGAAGCTTTCTTT
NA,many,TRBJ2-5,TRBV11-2,CASSVRETQYF,TGTGCCAGCAGCGTAAGGGAGACCCAGTACTTC
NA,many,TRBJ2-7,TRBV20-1,CSARNPSDYEQYF,TGCAGTGCTAGAAATCCTAGCGACTACGAGCAGTACTTC
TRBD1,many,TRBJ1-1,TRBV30,CAWSPRTGEHTEAFF,TGTGCCTGGAGTCCCCGGACAGGGGAGCACACTGAAGCTTTCTTT
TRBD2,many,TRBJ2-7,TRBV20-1,CSVERDDEQYF,TGCAGTGTGGAGCGGGATGACGAGCAGTACTTC
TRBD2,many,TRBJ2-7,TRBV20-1,CSAVNLLAETYEQYF,TGCAGTGCTGTAAATTTACTAGCGGAAACCTACGAGCAGTACTTC